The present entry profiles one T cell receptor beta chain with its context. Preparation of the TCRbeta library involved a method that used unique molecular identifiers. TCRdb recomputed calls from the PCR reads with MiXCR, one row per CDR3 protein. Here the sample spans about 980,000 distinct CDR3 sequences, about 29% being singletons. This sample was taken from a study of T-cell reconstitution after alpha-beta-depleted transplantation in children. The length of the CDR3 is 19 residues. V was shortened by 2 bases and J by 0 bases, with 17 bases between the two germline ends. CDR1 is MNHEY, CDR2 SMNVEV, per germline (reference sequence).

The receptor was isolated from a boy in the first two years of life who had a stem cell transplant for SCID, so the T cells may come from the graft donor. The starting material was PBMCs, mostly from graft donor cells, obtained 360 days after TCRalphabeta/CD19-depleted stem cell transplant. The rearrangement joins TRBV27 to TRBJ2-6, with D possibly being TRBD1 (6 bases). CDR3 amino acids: CASSLTLGWDNSGANVLTF. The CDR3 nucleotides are TGTGCCAGCAGTTTAACACTCGGTTGGGACAACTCTGGGGCCAACGTCCTGACTTTC.